Listed here are 20 T cell receptor beta chains from one sample, sequenced in a study of CXCR3-negative and CXCR3-positive naive CD8 T cells. The libraries of TRB cDNA were constructed through 5' RACE using UMI labels. TCRdb reprocessed the 5' RACE reads and reports one entry per CDR3 protein, with no DNA. The listing contains some 5,200 distinct CDR3 sequences. The sample was naive CXCR3- CD8+ T cells from blood. Noted subset: CD45RO-CCR7+CD27+CD95- naive CD8+ T cells lacking CXCR3 (TNR3-). The source is a human donor in good health. Some clones in this sample may be carry-over from other donors' samples.

The gene calls are TRBV4-1 and TRBJ1-6; TCRdb picks TRBD1, but there is no DNA to check that call. This CDR3 region has 16 residues. Germline V gene lookup returns CDR1 MGHRA and CDR2 YSYEKL. CDR3 region: CASSQDGASYNSPLHF.

This clonotype ranks as medium-sized in terms of frequency. V is TRBV20-1 and J is TRBJ1-1; TCRdb reports TRBD1, a call that lacks DNA to check it against. Germline values: CDR1 DFQATT, CDR2 SNEGSKA (reference sequence). CDR3 length: 13 residues. CDR3 in amino acids: CSARHRDSGEAFF.

CDR3 sequence reads: CASREGGSLNYGYTF. The chain joins TRBV2 to TRBJ1-2. The germline V gene has CDR1 SNHLY and CDR2 FYNNEI. The CDR3 is 15 amino acids.

The chain links TRBV7-2 to TRBJ1-2; lacking DNA, the TRBD1 call made by TCRdb goes unchecked. CDR1 is SGHTA and CDR2 is FQGNSA in the germline V gene. The CDR3 is 12 residues long. The CDR3: CASSLAPGGYTF.

The rearrangement uses TRBV20-1 and TRBJ2-7. The CDR3 runs to 12 residues. The germline gives CDR1 DFQATT, CDR2 SNEGSKA (reference sequence). CDR3: CSATKGTGEQYF.

This sequence joins TRBV25-1 and TRBJ1-2. The CDR3 totals 12 residues. The germline CDR1 and CDR2 sequences are MGHDK and SYGVNS. This CDR3 reads CASSATNYGYTF.

The V and J genes are TRBV28 and TRBJ1-4; the D call of TRBD1 rests on TCRdb alone, since no DNA is present to check it. The germline gives CDR1 MDHEN, CDR2 SYDVKM. The CDR3 totals 15 residues. This CDR3 is CASSLAGGASEKLFF.

Measured by frequency, this clonotype is medium-sized (0.01 to 0.1%). V gene TRBV6-2 or TRBV6-3 combines with J gene TRBJ2-7; TCRdb names TRBD2, which stays unverified in the absence of DNA. The CDR3 has 15 residues. CDR1 and CDR2 (germline): MNHEY, SVGEGT. CDR3 residues: CASSYPGTSAYEQYF.

The chain couples TRBV7-2 to TRBJ1-1. CDR3 length: 15 amino acids. CDR1 is SGHTA, CDR2 FQGNSA, per germline. CDR3 protein: CASSLYSGINTEAFF.

This clonotype is identified as large from frequency. The V gene is TRBV12-3 or TRBV12-4, the J gene TRBJ1-1; TCRdb's assignment of TRBD1 cannot be checked, as there is no DNA. The CDR3 is made up of 13 amino acids. CDR3 region: CASSMGPNTEAFF.

This clonotype is deemed medium-sized by its frequency. V usage is TRBV29-1 and J usage is TRBJ2-1; lacking DNA, the TRBD1 call made by TCRdb goes unchecked. CDR1 is SQVTM and CDR2 is ANQGSEA in the germline V gene. This CDR3 has 15 amino acids. CDR3 amino acids: CSVEDPGYSYNEQFF.

This clonotype is labeled medium-sized (0.01 to 0.1%) based on frequency. This chain uses TRBV4-1 with TRBJ2-7; the D gene TCRdb calls, TRBD1, cannot be checked with no DNA. The CDR3 spans 16 residues. Germline loops: CDR1 MGHRA, CDR2 YSYEKL. The chain's CDR3 is CASSLRSSGQGNEQYF.

Measured by frequency, this clonotype is medium-sized. The rearrangement joins TRBV29-1 to TRBJ2-1; TCRdb designates TRBD1, a call that cannot be tested without DNA. The CDR3 sequence is 13 residues long. Germline CDR1 reads SQVTM; CDR2 reads ANQGSEA. The CDR3: CSVERQGAVEQFF.

In terms of frequency, this clonotype is medium-sized. This chain joins TRBV20-1 and TRBJ2-7. Germline CDR1 DFQATT, CDR2 SNEGSKA (reference sequence). The CDR3 has 15 amino acids. Here the CDR3 reads CSATLGHNTPYEQYF.

The chain carries TRBV18 and TRBJ2-7. The CDR3 length is 13 residues. Germline loops: CDR1 KGHSH, CDR2 LQKENI. CDR3 region: CASSPPGIYEQYF.

This clonotype is deemed medium-sized by its frequency. This sequence joins TRBV20-1 and TRBJ1-3. This CDR3 spans 14 amino acids. From germline, CDR1 is DFQATT and CDR2 SNEGSKA (reference sequence). CDR3 region: CSARERRSGNTIYF.

The V call is TRBV13, the J call TRBJ2-3; TCRdb's assignment of TRBD1 cannot be checked, as there is no DNA. Germline-derived CDR1 and CDR2 are PRHDT and FYEKMQ (reference sequence). The CDR3 consists of 16 residues. CDR3: CASSGSRGTSTDTQYF.

This chain joins TRBV28 and TRBJ2-7; TCRdb's assignment of TRBD1 cannot be checked, as there is no DNA. CDR3 length: 15 amino acids. Per the germline V gene, CDR1 is MDHEN and CDR2 is SYDVKM. The CDR3 sequence: CASRLGGTGTYEQYF.

V usage is TRBV9 and J usage is TRBJ1-1; TCRdb selects TRBD1, and the lack of DNA leaves this call unchecked. Germline V gives CDR1 SGDLS, CDR2 YYNGEE. CDR3 length equals 16 residues. The CDR3 reads CASSPRGGAVNTEAFF.

The chain employs TRBV10-3 and TRBJ1-1. Germline CDR1 and CDR2: ENHRY and SYGVKD. The CDR3 sequence is 13 residues long. CDR3 loop: CAIREGLNTEAFF.